Listed below are T cell receptor beta chains from one sample, sequenced in a study of CD8+ T cells in alopecia areata. Sequencing was performed with immunoSEQ multiplex PCR; in TCRdb, only in-frame clones are kept and a portion is missing. Counted here are more than 95,000 clones, just over 85% occurring once; the ten biggest clones make up roughly 10%. This sample comprised CD8+ T cells sorted from blood, obtained between weeks 30 and 35, from a patient treated with tofacitinib. The receptors originated from a human donor with alopecia areata. Each CDR3 is given with its conserved first and last residue. The order of the fields is V gene, J gene, D gene, clone size, CDR3 protein, CDR3 DNA. D genes are given only for firm matches. Not every row has a clone size; where given, it reads once, few, many or a size class.

>TRBV6-5|TRBJ2-1|TRBD2|.
CASWGPSGTNEQFF
TGTGCCAGTTGGGGTCCTAGCGGGACCAATGAGCAGTTCTTC
>TRBV7-9|TRBJ2-3|.|.
CASSSRADTQYF
TGTGCCAGCAGCTCCCGGGCAGATACGCAGTATTTT
>TRBV11-2|TRBJ2-7|TRBD1|.
CASSLGGQYGQYF
TGTGCCAGCAGCTTAGGGGGACAGTACGGGCAGTACTTC
>TRBV5-1|TRBJ2-7|.|.
CASSLNLDDEQYF
TGCGCCAGCAGCTTGAATTTGGATGACGAGCAGTACTTC
>TRBV19|TRBJ2-1|.|few
CASSSRSAGEQFF
TGTGCCAGTAGTTCCCGCTCAGCAGGGGAGCAGTTCTTC
>TRBV19|TRBJ2-1|.|.
CASNWGDSEQFF
TGTGCCAGTAACTGGGGTGACAGCGAGCAGTTCTTC
>TRBV19|TRBJ1-1|.|.
CASSIGGSEAFF
TGTGCCAGTAGTATCGGGGGCTCTGAAGCTTTCTTT
>TRBV7-9|TRBJ2-3|.|.
CASSLITDGAGTDTQYF
TGTGCCAGCAGCTTAATTACGGACGGGGCTGGCACAGATACGCAGTATTTT
>TRBV28|TRBJ2-1|.|.
CASNRPGIYNEQFF
TGTGCCAGCAACCGGCCGGGAATCTACAATGAGCAGTTCTTC
>TRBV9|TRBJ2-2|.|.
CASSVAGELFF
TGTGCCAGCAGCGTGGCCGGGGAGCTGTTTTTT
>TRBV27|TRBJ2-7|TRBD1|.
CASSLSGTAFYEQYF
TGTGCCAGCAGTTTATCCGGGACAGCCTTTTACGAGCAGTACTTC
>TRBV27|TRBJ1-2|TRBD1|.
CATAGQGRSGHTF
TGTGCCACCGCCGGACAGGGGAGAAGTGGCCACACCTTC
>TRBV29-1|TRBJ2-7|.|.
CSVEDGRSRDSTMRRSYEQYF
TGCAGCGTTGAAGATGGACGTTCGCGGGACTCCACCATGCGGCGTTCCTACGAGCAGTACTTC
>TRBV14|TRBJ2-7|.|.
CASGVGTYEQYF
TGTGCCAGCGGCGTCGGAACCTACGAGCAGTACTTC
>TRBV29-1|TRBJ2-2|.|once
CSADCGTGELFF
TGCAGCGCCGACTGTGGGACCGGGGAGCTGTTTTTT
>TRBV29-1|TRBJ1-1|TRBD1|.
CSVMTGGRTEAFF
TGCAGCGTTATGACAGGGGGAAGGACTGAAGCTTTCTTT
>TRBV7-7|TRBJ2-7|TRBD1|.
CASSQGDSYEQYF
TGTGCTAGCAGCCAAGGGGACAGCTACGAGCAGTACTTC
>TRBV12-5|TRBJ1-5|TRBD1|once
CASAITGGGQPQHF
TGTGCTAGTGCCATTACAGGGGGCGGTCAGCCCCAGCATTTT
>TRBV15|TRBJ2-7|TRBD2|.
CATSSPGTSGYEQYF
TGTGCCACCAGCAGCCCCGGGACTAGCGGCTACGAGCAGTACTTC
>TRBV7-8|TRBJ2-1|.|.
CASSLAGFHNEQFF
TGTGCCAGCAGCTTAGCTGGCTTCCACAATGAGCAGTTCTTC
>TRBV7-9|TRBJ1-1|TRBD1|.
CASSPRDRVYLNTEAFF
TGTGCCAGCAGCCCGCGGGACAGGGTCTACCTGAACACTGAAGCTTTCTTT
>TRBV27|TRBJ2-7|TRBD1|.
CASSIRGHEQYF
TGTGCCAGCAGCATAAGGGGGCATGAGCAGTACTTC
>TRBV7-9|TRBJ2-5|.|.
CASWGIQETQYF
TGTGCCAGCTGGGGGATCCAAGAGACCCAGTACTTC
>TRBV29-1|TRBJ2-7|.|.
CSVGTGSSYEQYF
TGCAGCGTTGGTACAGGGTCCTCCTACGAGCAGTACTTC
>TRBV14|TRBJ2-1|.|.
CASSLLGLNNEQFF
TGTGCCAGCAGCCTCCTGGGACTTAACAATGAGCAGTTCTTC
>TRBV5-1|TRBJ2-7|.|.
CASSLPSGNEQYF
TGCGCCAGCAGCTTGCCCTCAGGGAACGAGCAGTACTTC
>TRBV7-8|TRBJ2-7|TRBD2|.
CASSLSGSGAYEQYF
TGTGCCAGCAGCCTCAGCGGGAGTGGGGCCTACGAGCAGTACTTC
>TRBV6-1|TRBJ1-2|.|.
CASRIGQAGYTF
TGTGCCAGCCGCATCGGGCAGGCCGGCTACACCTTC
>TRBV29-1|TRBJ2-7|TRBD1|.
CSVEDPTGTGGPYEQYF
TGCAGCGTTGAAGACCCTACCGGGACAGGGGGGCCCTACGAGCAGTACTTC
>TRBV9|TRBJ2-7|.|few
CASSVGGITYEQYF
TGTGCCAGCAGCGTAGGAGGTATAACCTACGAGCAGTACTTC
>TRBV4-1|TRBJ2-3|.|.
CASSQEERLTLTDTQYF
TGCGCCAGCAGCCAAGAAGAAAGACTCACCCTTACAGATACGCAGTATTTT
>TRBV11-2|TRBJ2-7|.|.
CASSLGPVSYEQYF
TGTGCCAGCAGCTTGGGCCCAGTAAGCTACGAGCAGTACTTC
>TRBV29-1|TRBJ2-7|.|.
CSVVRTYEQYF
TGCAGCGTTGTCCGCACCTACGAGCAGTACTTC
>TRBV7-8|TRBJ2-7|TRBD2|.
CASSPLAGVSYEQYF
TGTGCCAGCAGCCCACTAGCGGGGGTCTCCTACGAGCAGTACTTC
>TRBV18|TRBJ1-2|.|few
CASSSPADIYGYTF
TGTGCCAGCTCATCCCCTGCGGATATCTATGGCTACACCTTC
>TRBV5-1|TRBJ1-2|.|.
CASSLDTGLYGYTF
TGCGCCAGCAGCTTGGATACGGGACTCTATGGCTACACCTTC
>TRBV27|TRBJ1-2|.|.
CASSFDNYGYTF
TGTGCCAGCAGTTTCGACAACTATGGCTACACCTTC
>TRBV7-9|TRBJ2-1|TRBD1|.
CASSLGTGYSYNEQFF
TGTGCCAGCAGCTTAGGGACAGGATACTCCTACAATGAGCAGTTCTTC
>TRBV5-4|TRBJ2-1|.|.
CASSSLSQSYNEQFF
TGTGCCAGCAGCTCGCTGAGCCAATCCTACAATGAGCAGTTCTTC
>TRBV19|TRBJ1-2|.|.
CASSLLTGYGYTF
TGTGCCAGTAGTCTCCTGACAGGCTATGGCTACACCTTC
>TRBV9|TRBJ2-1|.|.
CASKGDTGSPEQFF
TGTGCCAGCAAGGGGGATACGGGATCCCCCGAGCAGTTCTTC
>TRBV4-1|TRBJ2-2|.|.
CASSQEQGELFF
TGCGCCAGCAGCCAAGAGCAGGGGGAGCTGTTTTTT
>TRBV27|TRBJ2-2|.|.
CASSLVAGVTGELFF
TGTGCCAGCAGTTTGGTCGCAGGGGTGACCGGGGAGCTGTTTTTT
>TRBV7-9|TRBJ2-5|TRBD1|.
CASSPLQGARETQYF
TGTGCCAGCAGCCCATTACAGGGGGCACGAGAGACCCAGTACTTC
>TRBV7-9|TRBJ1-1|.|.
CASSLSEMNTEAFF
TGTGCCAGCAGCTTATCTGAGATGAACACTGAAGCTTTCTTT